This TCR beta chain was found in a study of CD8 T cells in ankylosing spondylitis. The study's findings and limits: Reported data indicate significant enrichment of disease-linked clones within matched ankylosing spondylitis synovial fluid. Disease-linked clones were found to be CD8+ and relatively rare in peripheral blood. Seemingly characteristic of ankylosing spondylitis blood was a TCR beta motif consisting of several highly homologous variants. Previously reported in reactive arthritis synovial fluid and blood were some of the motif variants.

Preparation of TCR beta libraries was done by quantitative 5'-RACE with molecular barcodes. Each CDR3 protein gets one entry after TCRdb re-called the 5' RACE reads with MiXCR. The sample holds about 700,000 distinct CDR3 sequences, 15% to 20% seen once. The J segment lost 7 bases and the V segment lost 4 bases, leaving 7 bases of the junction unmatched. CDR3 length equals 15 residues. The germline V gene encodes CDR1 MDHEN and CDR2 SYDVKM. Concerning this clonotype: No antigen is known for it.

Specimen: blood, either unsorted or a sorted T cell fraction (not recorded which). The rearrangement joins TRBV28 to TRBJ2-5; 12 bases agree with TRBD1. The sequence derives from a male donor with ankylosing spondylitis. CDR3 DNA: TGTGCCAGCAGTTCCGGGACAGGGGGCTCGGGGACCCAGTACTTC. Protein: CASSSGTGGSGTQYF.